A single sample gave rise to the 17 T cell receptor beta chains below, sequenced in a study of blood T cell repertoires in COVID-19. Clones were sequenced by immunoSEQ multiplex PCR, and TCRdb holds only the in-frame ones, with some missing. The data hold under 200,000 clones, with roughly 84% observed a single time. Sequencing was done on a sample of peripheral blood. All receptors come from a man aged 50 to 60 with active or convalescent COVID-19.

This chain links TRBV6-2 or TRBV6-3 with TRBJ2-7, with TRBD1 as a possible D gene (6 bases). The CDR3 spans 13 residues. With 6 bases removed from V and 4 bases from J, the gap between germline ends came to 13 bases. Germline CDR1 reads MNHEY; CDR2 reads SVGEGT. The CDR3 region is CASSKTGKYEQYF. CDR3 in DNA: TGTGCCAGCAGCAAGACAGGAAAGTACGAGCAGTACTTC.

This clone was picked up a small number of times. The V call is TRBV28, the J call TRBJ1-1; D is undetermined. This CDR3 is 13 amino acids long. From germline, CDR1 is MDHEN and CDR2 SYDVKM. With 5 bases removed from V and 4 bases from J, the gap between germline ends came to 11 bases. CDR3 DNA sequence: TGTGCCAGCAGTCGCTCTCCGGGCACTGAAGCTTTCTTT. Translated: CASSRSPGTEAFF.

The V gene is TRBV9, the J gene TRBJ1-2; 10 nucleotides align to TRBD1. V trimming: 6 bases; J trimming: 6 bases; junction bases outside the gene matches: 5. There are 13 residues in the CDR3. Germline lookup yields CDR1 SGDLS and CDR2 YYNGEE. The DNA of the CDR3 is TGTGCCAGCATGGGGACAGGGGAAAATGGCTACACCTTC. It encodes CASMGTGENGYTF.

This chain connects TRBV12-3 or TRBV12-4 to TRBJ1-2, with D perhaps matching TRBD1 (5 bases). V lost 6 bases to trimming and J lost 4 bases, with 9 bases between them. The CDR3 contains 12 residues. The CDR3 region is CASSYQGYGYTF. CDR3 nucleotides: TGTGCCAGCAGCTATCAGGGCTATGGCTACACCTTC.

The V call is TRBV21-1, the J call TRBJ1-1; the D segment call TRBD1 is taken from the table without a DNA check. TRBV21-1 is deemed a pseudogene. The length of the CDR3 is 18 residues. Here the CDR3 reads CASSKGFMQQGLNTEAFF. For the CDR3, the DNA is TGTGCCAGCAGCAAAGGGTTCATGCAACAGGGGCTGAACACTGAAGCTTTCTTT.

The genes are TRBV24-1 and TRBJ1-4, with 7 bases aligning to TRBD1. This CDR3 region has 15 residues. Germline V gives CDR1 KGHDR, CDR2 SFDVKD. V was clipped by 4 bases and J by 5 bases; unmatched bases: 6. Here the CDR3 reads CATSDTGTANEKLFF. CDR3 in DNA: TGTGCCACCAGTGACACCGGGACAGCCAATGAAAAACTGTTTTTT.

V gene TRBV5-1 combines with J gene TRBJ2-1, with unresolved D. V lost 4 bases, J lost 0 bases, and 11 bases lay in between. The CDR3 sequence is 15 residues long. Per germline, CDR1 SGHRS and CDR2 YFSETQ. CDR3 residues: CASSDTSLSYNEQFF. Here the CDR3 DNA reads TGCGCCAGCAGCGACACCTCCCTCTCCTACAATGAGCAGTTCTTC.

This chain joins TRBV19 and TRBJ2-2; D might be TRBD2 (5 bases). V lost 3 bases and J lost 0, with 14 bases in between. This CDR3 spans 17 amino acids. The V gene's germline CDR1 is LNHDA and CDR2 SQIVND (reference sequence). The CDR3 sequence: CASSIQLGAANTGELFF. DNA of the CDR3: TGTGCCAGTAGTATCCAGCTTGGAGCGGCGAACACCGGGGAGCTGTTTTTT.

This clone was seen a handful of times. This chain joins TRBV25-1 and TRBJ2-7; 7 nucleotides align to TRBD2. CDR3 length: 14 amino acids. CDR1 is MGHDK, CDR2 SYGVNS, per germline. The J segment lost 0 bases and the V segment lost 6 bases, leaving 5 bases of the junction unmatched. For the CDR3, the DNA is TGTGCCAGCAGCGGGGGGACTAACTCCTACGAGCAGTACTTC. Residues: CASSGGTNSYEQYF.

The chain links TRBV28 to TRBJ1-1, with D perhaps matching TRBD1 (6 bases). V was cut by 5 bases and J by 3 bases, with 10 bases left in between. The CDR3 has 13 amino acids. The germline V gene has CDR1 MDHEN and CDR2 SYDVKM. In nucleotides, the CDR3 is TGTGCCAGCAGTGCCTACAGGGACACTGAAGCTTTCTTT. Protein product: CASSAYRDTEAFF.

The chain has TRBV7-6 and TRBJ2-2, with 7 bases matching TRBD1. Germline V lookup: CDR1 SGHVS, CDR2 FNYEAQ. Trimming at V came to 5 bases and at J to 2 bases, leaving 2 bases not matched to a gene. There are 14 residues in the CDR3. This CDR3 reads CASSRDRNTGELFF. The CDR3 bases are TGTGCCAGCAGCCGGGACAGAAACACCGGGGAGCTGTTTTTT.

The rearrangement joins TRBV5-1 to TRBJ1-5, with D possibly matching TRBD1 (6 bases). In germline, CDR1 is SGHRS, CDR2 YFSETQ. CDR3 size: 15 residues. Trimming shortened V by 3 bases and J by 2 bases, and 12 bases separated the two germline ends. The DNA of the CDR3 is TGCGCCAGCAGCTCAGGGGAAGGTGGCAATCAGCCCCAGCATTTT. Amino acid sequence: CASSSGEGGNQPQHF.

This chain links TRBV28 with TRBJ2-6; possibly TRBD1 for D (5 bases). The germline gives CDR1 MDHEN, CDR2 SYDVKM. CDR3 length: 15 amino acids. Trimming stripped 5 bases from V and 0 bases from J, with 8 bases between. The CDR3 region has the DNA TGTGCCAGCAGTCCGACAGACTCTGGGGCCAACGTCCTGACTTTC. Its protein product is CASSPTDSGANVLTF.

This sequence joins TRBV19 and TRBJ2-3, with TRBD2 identical over 7 bases. The CDR3 loop spans 14 amino acids. Per germline, CDR1 LNHDA and CDR2 SQIVND (reference sequence). V gave up 3 bases and J gave up 1 base; unmatched junction bases: 1. Here the CDR3 DNA reads TGTGCCAGTAGTATGGGAGGGGGCACAGATACGCAGTATTTT. Amino acids: CASSMGGGTDTQYF.

The rearrangement joins TRBV11-2 to TRBJ2-5; TRBD2 aligns across 9 bases. V was pared by 4 bases and J by 5 bases, with 8 bases of the junction left unmatched. CDR1 is SGHAT, CDR2 FQNNGV, per germline. The CDR3 is 15 residues long. The chain's CDR3 is CASSSRPAGGETQYF. CDR3 in DNA: TGTGCCAGCAGCTCCCGACCCGCGGGAGGGGAGACCCAGTACTTC.

A word on this clone: The identical CDR3 is also encoded by other nucleotide sequences in the sample. The rearrangement joins TRBV5-1 to TRBJ2-5; D is ambiguous. Per the germline V gene, CDR1 is SGHRS and CDR2 is YFSETQ. The CDR3 has 14 residues. V gave up 4 bases and J gave up 2 bases, with 12 bases separating them. CDR3 DNA sequence: TGCGCCAGCAGCCCCCTCGGCAGGCAAGAGACCCAGTACTTC. This codes for CASSPLGRQETQYF.

CDR3 protein: CATSNGDRIYYGYTF. CDR3 coding DNA: TGTGCCACCAGCAATGGGGACAGGATCTACTATGGCTACACCTTC. The chain combines TRBV15 with TRBJ1-2; 8 bases are shared with TRBD1. V shed 4 bases, J shed 3 bases, and the junction held 7 bases outside the gene matches. The V gene's germline CDR1 is LNHNV and CDR2 YYDKDF (reference sequence). The CDR3 is 15 amino acids.